This passage covers 26 T cell receptor beta chains from one sample sequenced in a study of T cell repertoires in ileal Crohn's disease. Using immunoSEQ multiplex PCR, the repertoire was profiled, and TCRdb retains in-frame clones only, with some absent. The sample lists roughly 13,000 clones; 70% to 85% were seen once. Material for sequencing was ileal tissue. The receptor set was obtained from an adult with Crohn's disease.

The J gene is TRBJ2-3, the V gene TRBV29-1; TRBD1 might be the D (6 bases). The CDR3 covers 14 residues. Trimming cost V 5 bases and J 2 bases, with 14 bases left between them. CDR1 is SQVTM, CDR2 ANQGSEA, per germline. CDR3 sequence: CSVRGGLDTDTQYF. As DNA, the CDR3 is TGCAGCGTTCGAGGGGGATTGGACACAGATACGCAGTATTTT.

Here the CDR3 reads CASRPTGQGETQYF. The CDR3 DNA sequence: TGTGCCAGTAGGCCGACGGGACAGGGAGAGACCCAGTACTTC. This chain uses TRBV19 with TRBJ2-5, with 9 bases matching TRBD1. The junction had 6 bases not matched to a gene; V was cut back by 6 bases and J by 4 bases. Germline V gene data show CDR1 as LNHDA and CDR2 as SQIVND (reference sequence). The CDR3 loop spans 14 amino acids. The full variable domain, in which reference TRBV19 and TRBJ2-5 provide the parts outside the CDR3, is DGGITQSPKYLFRKEGQNVTLSCEQNLNHDAMYWYRQDPGQGLRLIYYSQIVNDFQKGDIAEGYSVSREKKESFPLTVTSAQKNPTAFYLCASRPTGQGETQYFGPGTRLLVL.

This clone has only one observation. The chain uses TRBV19 and TRBJ2-1, with TRBD2 identical over 14 bases. This CDR3 comprises 16 residues. V was clipped by 5 bases and J by 7 bases; unmatched bases: 7. The germline CDR1 and CDR2 sequences are LNHDA and SQIVND (reference sequence). The CDR3: CASSRRLAGGFNEQFF. The CDR3 DNA reads TGTGCCAGTAGTCGCCGACTAGCGGGGGGGTTTAATGAGCAGTTCTTC.

The chain employs TRBV29-1 and TRBJ2-7, with 8 bases identical to TRBD2. The CDR3 runs to 12 residues. Germline V gene lookup returns CDR1 SQVTM and CDR2 ANQGSEA. J was trimmed by 0 bases and V by 7 bases; bases with no gene match: 2. DNA for the CDR3: TGCAGCGCCCGGGGGGGCTCCTACGAGCAGTACTTC. Protein sequence: CSARGGSYEQYF.

This clone is medium-sized in the sample. The chain employs TRBV7-2 and TRBJ1-1; 7 bases agree with TRBD1. The CDR3 covers 14 residues. V trimming: 3 bases; J trimming: 4 bases; junction bases outside the gene matches: 5. The germline V gene has CDR1 SGHTA and CDR2 FQGNSA. This chain's CDR3 is CASSLQGVTTEAFF. Written as DNA, the CDR3 is TGTGCCAGCAGCTTGCAGGGGGTGACCACTGAAGCTTTCTTT.

The gene calls are TRBV6-5 and TRBJ2-1, with D tentatively TRBD1 (6 bases). V was pared by 9 bases and J by 6 bases, with 21 bases between. CDR3 length: 15 amino acids. CDR1 and CDR2 from the germline V gene are MNHEY and SVGAGI. The CDR3 DNA reads as TGTGCCAGTAGGGGACGTGGCAGGGGATCCAATGAGCAGTTCTTC. Translation: CASRGRGRGSNEQFF.

V is TRBV7-6 and J is TRBJ2-3, with a possible D match to TRBD1 (6 bases). Trimming shortened V by 5 bases and J by 0 bases, and 15 bases separated the two germline ends. The CDR3 runs to 16 residues. Germline V gene data show CDR1 as SGHVS and CDR2 as FNYEAQ. CDR3 protein: CASSLQGWGSTDTQYF. The CDR3 nucleotides are TGTGCCAGCAGCCTTCAGGGGTGGGGTAGCACAGATACGCAGTATTTT.

The chain is built from TRBV11-1 and TRBJ2-1, with 12 bases identical to TRBD2. CDR1 is SGHAT and CDR2 is FQDESV in the germline V gene (reference sequence). Trimming removed 5 bases from V and 0 bases from J; junction bases left unmatched: 8. The CDR3 length is 18 residues. This CDR3 is CASSGMTSGRRSYNEQFF. DNA for the CDR3: TGTGCCAGCAGCGGTATGACTAGCGGGAGACGCTCCTACAATGAGCAGTTCTTC.

The rearrangement uses TRBV28 and TRBJ1-2, with 8 bases lining up with TRBD1. With 3 bases clipped from V and 7 bases from J, the junction kept 10 bases outside the gene matches. This CDR3 spans 15 amino acids. Germline values: CDR1 MDHEN, CDR2 SYDVKM. The CDR3 spells CASSLRSRGRVGYTF. Written as DNA, the CDR3 is TGTGCCAGCAGTTTGCGGAGCAGGGGGCGGGTTGGCTACACCTTC.

The chain employs TRBV9 and TRBJ2-7; maybe TRBD2 (7 bases). The V and J ends lost 2 bases and 2 bases respectively, with 17 bases between them. The CDR3 contains 16 residues. Germline V gives CDR1 SGDLS, CDR2 YYNGEE. CDR3 sequence: CASSVLGGAQPYEQYF. The CDR3, as DNA: TGTGCCAGCAGCGTTCTAGGGGGGGCTCAGCCCTACGAGCAGTACTTC.

The chain employs TRBV7-3 and TRBJ1-1; no firm D call. This CDR3 has 15 residues. The germline V and J ends were trimmed by 5 bases and 0 bases, with 13 bases remaining between them. Germline V CDR1 and CDR2: SGHTA, FQGTGA. CDR3 loop: CASSPSPGVNTEAFF. The CDR3 DNA reads TGTGCCAGCAGCCCAAGCCCGGGTGTGAACACTGAAGCTTTCTTT.

The chain couples TRBV5-1 to TRBJ2-7, with TRBD1 identical over 7 bases. The CDR3 extends over 14 amino acids. Losses at the gene ends were 3 bases for V and 3 bases for J; bases not matched to a gene: 6. From germline, CDR1 is SGHRS and CDR2 YFSETQ. The CDR3 region has the DNA TGCGCCAGCAGCTCGCCGGGACAGAGCTACGAGCAGTACTTC. This translates into CASSSPGQSYEQYF.

The rearrangement joins TRBV11-1 to TRBJ2-7; D perhaps matches TRBD1 (6 bases). V gave up 3 bases and J gave up 7 bases, with 19 bases separating them. This CDR3 has 15 amino acids. CDR1 SGHAT and CDR2 FQDESV come from the germline V gene (reference sequence). CDR3 sequence: CASSFRTGTFREQYF. CDR3 nucleotides: TGTGCCAGCAGCTTTAGAACCGGGACATTCAGGGAGCAGTACTTC. The full variable domain, its missing parts supplied by reference TRBV11-1 and TRBJ2-7, is EAEVAQSPRYKITEKSQAVAFWCDPISGHATLYWYRQILGQGPELLVQFQDESVVDDSQLPKDRFSAERLKGVDSTLKIQPAELGDSAMYLCASSFRTGTFREQYFGPGTRLTVT.

The chain combines TRBV30 with TRBJ2-7; D might be TRBD2 (5 bases). V lost 3 bases and J lost 2, with 17 bases in between. CDR3 length: 15 residues. CDR1 is GTSNPN, CDR2 SVGIG, per germline (reference sequence). The CDR3 reads CAWRSMSGSAYEQYF. As DNA, the CDR3 is TGTGCCTGGAGATCGATGAGCGGTTCCGCCTACGAGCAGTACTTC.

Here the CDR3 DNA reads TGCAGCGTTGAGACCGGGACTAGCAGGGTCCACGAGCAGTACTTC. Its translation: CSVETGTSRVHEQYF. This chain connects TRBV29-1 to TRBJ2-7; the match to TRBD2 covers 9 bases. Germline-derived CDR1 and CDR2 are SQVTM and ANQGSEA. The CDR3 contains 15 residues. J lost 5 bases, V lost 3 bases, and 11 bases had no gene match.

The rearrangement links TRBV5-5 to TRBJ1-1; no clear D. The CDR3 consists of 13 residues. Looked up from germline, CDR1 is SGHKS and CDR2 is YYEKEE (reference sequence). The V gene lost 3 bases and the J gene lost 6 bases, with 12 bases spanning the gap. The CDR3 DNA reads as TGTGCCAGCAGCTATATGGGGAGGGCTGAAGCTTTCTTT. The encoded protein is CASSYMGRAEAFF. Using reference TRBV5-5 and TRBJ1-1 for the parts outside the CDR3, the full variable domain is DAGVTQSPTHLIKTRGQQVTLRCSPISGHKSVSWYQQVLGQGPQFIFQYYEKEERGRGNFPDRFSARQFPNYSSELNVNALLLGDSALYLCASSYMGRAEAFFGQGTRLTVV.

This sequence joins TRBV12-5 and TRBJ1-1, with D possibly matching TRBD1 (5 bases). The V gene lost 0 bases and the J gene lost 5 bases, with 22 bases spanning the gap. The CDR3 consists of 18 residues. The germline gives CDR1 LGHNT, CDR2 FRNRAP. CDR3 loop: CASGLVRGGFGSRTEAFF. The CDR3 DNA sequence: TGTGCTAGTGGTTTGGTACGGGGGGGTTTTGGGTCAAGGACTGAAGCTTTCTTT.

Here the CDR3 reads CASSPRLNYGYTF. The CDR3 DNA reads as TGTGCCAGCAGCCCCAGGCTTAACTATGGCTACACCTTC. The chain links TRBV11-2 to TRBJ1-2, with D hard to call. V lost 5 bases and J 1 base, leaving 8 bases between the germline ends. This CDR3 has 13 residues. Germline CDR1 and CDR2: SGHAT and FQNNGV.

The CDR3 sequence: CASLAGGHEQYF. The CDR3 bases are TGTGCCAGCTTGGCAGGGGGCCACGAGCAGTACTTC. The chain combines TRBV11-2 with TRBJ2-7, with 8 bases matching TRBD1. The CDR3 loop spans 12 amino acids. Germline V gives CDR1 SGHAT, CDR2 FQNNGV. With V trimmed by 8 bases and J by 5 bases, 5 bases remained unmatched. Combining the CDR3 with reference TRBV11-2 and TRBJ2-7 gives the whole variable domain EAGVAQSPRYKIIEKRQSVAFWCNPISGHATLYWYQQILGQGPKLLIQFQNNGVVDDSQLPKDRFSAERLKGVDSTLKIQPAKLEDSAVYLCASLAGGHEQYFGPGTRLTVT.

With regard to this clone: The same CDR3 also results from other DNA sequences found in this sample. The chain joins TRBV19 to TRBJ2-5; 9 nucleotides align to TRBD2. The trim removed 0 bases at V and 4 bases at J, leaving 0 bases unmatched. The germline V gene has CDR1 LNHDA and CDR2 SQIVND (reference sequence). The CDR3 runs to 14 residues. The CDR3 bases are TGTGCCAGTAGTATAGATAGCGGGGGAGAGACCCAGTACTTC. It codes for CASSIDSGGETQYF.

The chain has TRBV4-2 and TRBJ2-2, with TRBD1 matching 7 bases. Germline V gives CDR1 LGHNA, CDR2 YNFKEQ. The CDR3 consists of 16 residues. The V and J ends lost 0 bases and 4 bases, in that order; junction bases with no gene match: 5. In DNA form, the CDR3 reads TGTGCCAGCAGCCAAGACTCCGGGACAGCCACCGGGGAGCTGTTTTTT. This gives the protein CASSQDSGTATGELFF.

J is TRBJ1-5 and V is TRBV9; D is perhaps TRBD1 (6 bases). With 1 base removed from V and 4 bases from J, the gap between germline ends came to 9 bases. Germline CDR1 and CDR2: SGDLS and YYNGEE. This CDR3 is built from 14 residues. CDR3 nucleotides: TGTGCCAGCAGCGTAACAGGGCAAAATCAGCCCCAGCATTTT. Residues: CASSVTGQNQPQHF.

V usage is TRBV14 and J usage is TRBJ2-5, with D perhaps matching TRBD2 (5 bases). V gave up 5 bases and J gave up 5 bases, with 18 bases separating them. Germline V gene data show CDR1 as SGHDN and CDR2 as FVKESK. The CDR3 contains 15 residues. The chain's CDR3 is CASSFQGLLPETQYF. CDR3 nucleotide sequence: TGTGCCAGCAGCTTCCAAGGACTCCTCCCGGAGACCCAGTACTTC.

CDR3 loop: CASSFDTRETQYF. CDR3 DNA: TGTGCCAGCAGCTTTGACACAAGAGAGACCCAGTACTTC. V gene TRBV5-4 combines with J gene TRBJ2-5; unclear D gene. Trimming shortened V by 2 bases and J by 4 bases, and 9 bases separated the two germline ends. Per germline, CDR1 SGHNT and CDR2 YYREEE (reference sequence). This CDR3 is 13 amino acids long. Complete variable domain (other parts from reference TRBV5-4 and TRBJ2-5): ETGVTQSPTHLIKTRGQQVTLRCSSQSGHNTVSWYQQALGQGPQFIFQYYREEENGRGNFPPRFSGLQFPNYSSELNVNALELDDSALYLCASSFDTRETQYFGPGTRLLVL.

V gene TRBV9 combines with J gene TRBJ2-5; D perhaps matches TRBD1 (5 bases). The length of the CDR3 is 14 residues. Germline CDR1 reads SGDLS; CDR2 reads YYNGEE. Deletions cut 1 base from V and 2 bases from J, with 9 bases between. CDR3 sequence reads: CASSVPGPQETQYF. The CDR3 nucleotides are TGTGCCAGCAGCGTACCAGGGCCACAAGAGACCCAGTACTTC.

This clone was observed once. This sequence joins TRBV19 and TRBJ1-1; D possibly corresponds to TRBD1 (6 bases). There are 14 residues in the CDR3. CDR1 is LNHDA and CDR2 is SQIVND in the germline V gene (reference sequence). V was clipped by 7 bases and J by 1 base, with 13 bases between them. Here the CDR3 reads CASNGQWGNTEAFF. The DNA for the CDR3 is TGTGCCAGTAATGGACAGTGGGGGAACACTGAAGCTTTCTTT.